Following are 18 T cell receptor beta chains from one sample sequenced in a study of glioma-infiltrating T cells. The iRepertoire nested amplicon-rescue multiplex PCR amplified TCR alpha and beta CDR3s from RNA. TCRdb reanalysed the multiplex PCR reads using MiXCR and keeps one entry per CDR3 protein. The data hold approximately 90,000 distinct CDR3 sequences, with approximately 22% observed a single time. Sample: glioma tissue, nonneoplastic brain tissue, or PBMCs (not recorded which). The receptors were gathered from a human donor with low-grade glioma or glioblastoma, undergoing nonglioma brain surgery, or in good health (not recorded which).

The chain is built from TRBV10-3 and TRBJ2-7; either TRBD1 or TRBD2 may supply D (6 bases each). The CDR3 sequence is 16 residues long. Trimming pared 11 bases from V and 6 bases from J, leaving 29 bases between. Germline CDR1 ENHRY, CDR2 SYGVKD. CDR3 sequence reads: CAPGVGHSLFSLEQYF. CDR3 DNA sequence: TGTGCCCCGGGGGTGGGACACAGCCTTTTTTCGCTCGAGCAGTACTTC.

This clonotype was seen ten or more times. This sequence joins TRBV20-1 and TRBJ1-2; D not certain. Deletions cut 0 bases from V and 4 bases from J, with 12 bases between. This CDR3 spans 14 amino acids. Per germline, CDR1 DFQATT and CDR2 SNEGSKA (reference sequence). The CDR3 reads CSARETERPYGYTF. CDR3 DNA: TGCAGTGCTAGAGAGACGGAGCGCCCCTATGGCTACACCTTC.

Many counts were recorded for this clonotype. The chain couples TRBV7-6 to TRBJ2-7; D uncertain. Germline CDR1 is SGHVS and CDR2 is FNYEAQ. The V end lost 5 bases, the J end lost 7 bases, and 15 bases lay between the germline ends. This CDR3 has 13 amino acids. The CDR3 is CASSPSRLTEQYF. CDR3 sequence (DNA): TGTGCCAGCAGCCCCAGCCGGCTTACAGAGCAGTACTTC. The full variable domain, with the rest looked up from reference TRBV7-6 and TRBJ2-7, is GAGVSQSPRYKVTKRGQDVALRCDPISGHVSLYWYRQALGQGPEFLTYFNYEAQQDKSGLPNDRFSAERPEGSISTLTIQRTEQRDSAMYRCASSPSRLTEQYFGPGTRLTVT.

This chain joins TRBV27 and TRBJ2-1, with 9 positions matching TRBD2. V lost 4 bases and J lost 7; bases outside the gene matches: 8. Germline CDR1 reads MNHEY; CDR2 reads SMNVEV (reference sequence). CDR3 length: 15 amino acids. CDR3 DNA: TGTGCCAGCAGTTCCATGGGAAGCGGGAGGAATGAGCAGTTCTTC. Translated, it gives CASSSMGSGRNEQFF.

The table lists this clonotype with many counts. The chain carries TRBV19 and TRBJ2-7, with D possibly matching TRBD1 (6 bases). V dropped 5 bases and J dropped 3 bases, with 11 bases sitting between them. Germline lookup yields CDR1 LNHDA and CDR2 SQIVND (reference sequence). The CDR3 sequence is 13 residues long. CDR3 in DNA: TGTGCCAGTAGTTTGGACAGTAACTACGAGCAGTACTTC. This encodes CASSLDSNYEQYF.

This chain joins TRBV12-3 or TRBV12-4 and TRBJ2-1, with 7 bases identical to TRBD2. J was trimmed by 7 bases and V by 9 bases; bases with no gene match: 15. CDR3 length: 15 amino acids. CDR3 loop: CARSPAGLGGNEQFF. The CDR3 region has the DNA TGTGCCAGGAGCCCGGCGGGACTGGGAGGGAATGAGCAGTTCTTC.

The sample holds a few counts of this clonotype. The CDR3 region has the DNA TGCGCCAGCAGCTACGGACACCGAAGCTCCTACAATGAGCAGTTCTTC. Its translation: CASSYGHRSSYNEQFF. This sequence joins TRBV5-1 and TRBJ2-1; TRBD1 might be the D (5 bases). This CDR3 contains 16 residues. Germline V gives CDR1 SGHRS, CDR2 YFSETQ. Between the trimmed V and J ends, which lost 3 bases and 0 bases, there was a span of 13 bases.

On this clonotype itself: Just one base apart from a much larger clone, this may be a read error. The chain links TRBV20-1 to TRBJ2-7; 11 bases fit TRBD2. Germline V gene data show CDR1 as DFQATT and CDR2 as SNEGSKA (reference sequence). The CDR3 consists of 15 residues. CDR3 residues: CRARDLLAGAYEQYF. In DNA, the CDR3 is TGCAGGGCTAGAGACTTACTAGCGGGGGCCTACGAGCAGTACTTC.

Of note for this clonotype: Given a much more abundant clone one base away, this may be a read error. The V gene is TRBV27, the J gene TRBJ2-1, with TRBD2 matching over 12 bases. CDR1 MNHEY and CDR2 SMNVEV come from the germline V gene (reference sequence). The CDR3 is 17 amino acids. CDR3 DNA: TGTGCCGGCAGCTTCGCCCTAGCGGGAGGGCCCTACAATGAGCAGTTCTTC. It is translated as CAGSFALAGGPYNEQFF.

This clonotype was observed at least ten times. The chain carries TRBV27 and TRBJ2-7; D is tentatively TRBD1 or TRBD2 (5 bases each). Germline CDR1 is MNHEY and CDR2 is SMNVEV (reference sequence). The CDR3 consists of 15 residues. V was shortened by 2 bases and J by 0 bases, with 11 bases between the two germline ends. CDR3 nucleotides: TGTGCCAGCAGTTTACTAGGGGAGAGCTCCTACGAGCAGTACTTC. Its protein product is CASSLLGESSYEQYF.

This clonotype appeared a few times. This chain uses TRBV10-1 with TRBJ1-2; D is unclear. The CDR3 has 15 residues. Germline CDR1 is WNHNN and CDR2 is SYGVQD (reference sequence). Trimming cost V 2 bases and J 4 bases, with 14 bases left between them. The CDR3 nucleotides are TGCGCCAGCAGTGAGAGACTGGGCCCTAGCTATGGCTACACCTTC. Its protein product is CASSERLGPSYGYTF.

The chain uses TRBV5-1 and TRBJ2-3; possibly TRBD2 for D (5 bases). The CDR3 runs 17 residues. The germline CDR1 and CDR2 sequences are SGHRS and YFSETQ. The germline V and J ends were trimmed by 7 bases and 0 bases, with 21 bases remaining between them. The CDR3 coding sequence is TGCGCCAGCTCGGAATGGATCGGGATTACTAGCACAGATACGCAGTATTTT. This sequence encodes CASSEWIGITSTDTQYF.

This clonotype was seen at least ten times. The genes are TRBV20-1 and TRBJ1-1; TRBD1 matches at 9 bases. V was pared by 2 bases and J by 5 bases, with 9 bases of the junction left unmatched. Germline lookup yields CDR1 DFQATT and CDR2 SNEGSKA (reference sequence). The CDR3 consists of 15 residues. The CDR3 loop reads CSARLQGARGTEAFF. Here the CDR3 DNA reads TGCAGTGCTAGATTACAGGGGGCAAGAGGAACTGAAGCTTTCTTT.

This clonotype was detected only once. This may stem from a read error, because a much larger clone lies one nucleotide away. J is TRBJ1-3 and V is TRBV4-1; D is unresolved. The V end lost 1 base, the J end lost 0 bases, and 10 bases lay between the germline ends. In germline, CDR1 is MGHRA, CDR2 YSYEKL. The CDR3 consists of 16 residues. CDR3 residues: CASSQGLVNSGNTIYF. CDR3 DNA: TGCGCCAGCAGCCAAGGTTTAGTCAACTCTGGAAACACCATATATTTT.

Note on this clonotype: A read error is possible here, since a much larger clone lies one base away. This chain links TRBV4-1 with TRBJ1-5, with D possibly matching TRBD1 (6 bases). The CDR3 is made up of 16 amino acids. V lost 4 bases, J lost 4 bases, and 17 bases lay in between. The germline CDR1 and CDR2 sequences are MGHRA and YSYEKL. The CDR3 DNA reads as TGCGCCAGCAGCCGAGGTACCGGGACACCGAATCAGCCCCAGCATTTT. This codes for CASSRGTGTPNQPQHF.

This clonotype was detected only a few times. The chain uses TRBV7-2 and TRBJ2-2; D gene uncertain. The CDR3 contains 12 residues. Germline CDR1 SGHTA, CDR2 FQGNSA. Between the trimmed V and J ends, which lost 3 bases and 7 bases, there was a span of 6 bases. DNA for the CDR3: TGTGCCAGCAGCTTTACGGACGGGGAGCTGTTTTTT. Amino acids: CASSFTDGELFF.

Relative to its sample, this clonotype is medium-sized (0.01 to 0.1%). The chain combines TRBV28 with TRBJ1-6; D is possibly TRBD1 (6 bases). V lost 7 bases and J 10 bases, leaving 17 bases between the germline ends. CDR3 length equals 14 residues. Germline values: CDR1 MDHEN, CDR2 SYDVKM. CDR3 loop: CASTTGTSGSPLHF. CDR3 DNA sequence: TGTGCCAGCACCACCGGGACATCGGGCTCACCCCTCCACTTT.

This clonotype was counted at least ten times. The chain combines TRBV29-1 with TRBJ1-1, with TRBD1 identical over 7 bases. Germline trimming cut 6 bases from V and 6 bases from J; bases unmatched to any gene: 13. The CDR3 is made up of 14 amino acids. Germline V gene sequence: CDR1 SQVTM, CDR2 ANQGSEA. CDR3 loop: CSVPDRQSGPEAFF. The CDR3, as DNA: TGCAGCGTACCGGACAGGCAGAGTGGGCCTGAAGCTTTCTTT.